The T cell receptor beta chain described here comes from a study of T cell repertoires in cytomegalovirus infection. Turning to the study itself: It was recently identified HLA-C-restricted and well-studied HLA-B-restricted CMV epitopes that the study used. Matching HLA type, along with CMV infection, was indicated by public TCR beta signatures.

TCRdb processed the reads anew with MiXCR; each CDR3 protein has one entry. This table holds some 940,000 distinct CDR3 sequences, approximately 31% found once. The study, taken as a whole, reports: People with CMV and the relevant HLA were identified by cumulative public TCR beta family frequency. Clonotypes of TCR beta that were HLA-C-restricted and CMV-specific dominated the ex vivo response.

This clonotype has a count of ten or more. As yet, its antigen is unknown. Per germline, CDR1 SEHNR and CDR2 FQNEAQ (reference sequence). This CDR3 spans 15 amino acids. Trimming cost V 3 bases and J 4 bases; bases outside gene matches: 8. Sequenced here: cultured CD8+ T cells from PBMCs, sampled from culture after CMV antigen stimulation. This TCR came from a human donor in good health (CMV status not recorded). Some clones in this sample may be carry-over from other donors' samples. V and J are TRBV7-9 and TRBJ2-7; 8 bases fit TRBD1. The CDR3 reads CASSFDRGRRYEQYF. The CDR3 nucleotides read TGTGCCAGCAGCTTTGACAGGGGAAGGCGTTACGAGCAGTACTTC.